This T cell receptor beta chain was observed in a study of a mutant IDH1 vaccine in newly diagnosed glioma. The CDR3 length is 12 residues. J lost 7 bases, V lost 5 bases, and 3 bases had no gene match. CDR1 MNHEY and CDR2 SVGAGI come from the germline V gene. The time point was: week 35, safety follow-up. The content of each vaccine dose was 300 ug of mutant IDH1 20-mer peptide, and topical imiquimod accompanied it. With regard to this clone: The antigen is unknown.

The method was immunoSEQ multiplex PCR; TCRdb's version includes in-frame clones alone and lacks a portion of them. The sample lists about 41,000 clones; roughly nine tenths were seen once. This sequence joins TRBV6-5 and TRBJ1-2, with 8 positions matching TRBD1. The sequence was collected from a man aged 35 to 55 with glioma. The input for sequencing was PBMCs, taken from a glioma patient whose treatment included an IDH1 peptide vaccine. The CDR3 is CASSDRGFGYTF. CDR3 sequence (DNA): TGTGCCAGCAGTGACAGGGGTTTTGGCTACACCTTC.